This T cell receptor beta chain originates from a study of cytomegalovirus exposure and HLA in healthy donors. The germline CDR1 and CDR2 sequences are SGHNT and YYREEE (reference sequence). This CDR3 contains 15 residues. V was pared by 1 base and J by 4 bases, with 7 bases of the junction left unmatched. A multiplex PCR was run with 60 Vbeta primers and 13 Jbeta primers. Data came from immunoSEQ multiplex PCR; TCRdb stores just in-frame clones and leaves some out. The profile shows about 72,000 clones, 65% to 70% of them singletons. This TCR was recovered from a man aged 40-50 years in good health and CMV-seropositive. The chain combines TRBV5-4 with TRBJ1-2, with 7 bases matching TRBD1. The sequenced material came from PBMCs. This CDR3 is CASSLFRDRFYGYTF. The CDR3 DNA follows: TGTGCCAGCAGCTTGTTTCGGGACAGATTCTATGGCTACACCTTC.